A single sample gave rise to the 14 T cell receptor beta chains below, sequenced in a study of T-cell reconstitution after alpha-beta-depleted transplantation in children. The authors prepared the TCRbeta library with unique molecular identifiers. MiXCR, applied by TCRdb to the PCR reads, yields one record per CDR3 protein. The sample consists of 220,000 or so distinct CDR3 sequences, 7.5% to 9.5% of them appearing once. This specimen consisted of PBMCs, mostly from graft donor cells, obtained 180 days after TCRalphabeta/CD19-depleted stem cell transplant. These receptor sequences come from a male patient between 10 and 17 years old who had a stem cell transplant for acute lymphoblastic leukemia, so the T cells may come from the graft donor.

This clonotype was counted ten times or more. In DNA, the CDR3 is TGTGCCAGCAGCTTAGGCGGGCATCAGCCCCAGCATTTT. It encodes CASSLGGHQPQHF. The rearrangement uses TRBV11-2 and TRBJ1-5; D is uncertain. V lost 1 base and J 5 bases, leaving 6 bases between the germline ends. The CDR3 totals 13 residues. The germline CDR1 and CDR2 sequences are SGHAT and FQNNGV.

This clonotype was seen many times. V and J are TRBV28 and TRBJ1-1, with no clear D. The CDR3 sequence is 14 residues long. The V end lost 6 bases, the J end lost 1 base, and 12 bases lay between the germline ends. The germline V gene encodes CDR1 MDHEN and CDR2 SYDVKM. The CDR3, as DNA: TGTGCCAGCAGGCGTCGACTGGAGAACACTGAAGCTTTCTTT. The encoded protein is CASRRRLENTEAFF.

This clonotype was recorded many times. The chain couples TRBV7-6 to TRBJ2-2; D is perhaps TRBD1 or TRBD2 (5 bases each). The V end was cut by 0 bases, the J end by 4 bases, with 15 bases between. The V gene's germline CDR1 is SGHVS and CDR2 FNYEAQ. The CDR3 runs 17 residues. CDR3 sequence reads: CASSLAPSGTFTGELFF. The CDR3 coding sequence is TGTGCCAGCAGCTTAGCGCCCTCCGGGACCTTCACCGGGGAGCTGTTTTTT.

This clonotype was counted many times. V is TRBV6-2 or TRBV6-3 and J is TRBJ1-6; maybe TRBD1 (6 bases). This CDR3 region has 11 residues. The V gene lost 4 bases and the J gene lost 14 bases, with 9 bases spanning the gap. Germline CDR1 and CDR2: MNHEY and SVGEGT. CDR3 protein: CASSSRGSLHF. CDR3 nucleotide sequence: TGTGCCAGCAGTTCCAGGGGTTCCCTCCACTTT.

This clonotype was picked up many times. This sequence joins TRBV29-1 and TRBJ1-1; 7 nucleotides align to TRBD1. There are 14 residues in the CDR3. V lost 8 bases, J lost 2 bases, and 11 bases stayed unmatched. The germline V gene has CDR1 SQVTM and CDR2 ANQGSEA. The chain's CDR3 is CSIHKGARNTEAFF. Written as DNA, the CDR3 is TGCAGCATACATAAGGGGGCGCGAAACACTGAAGCTTTCTTT.

Ten or more counts support this clonotype. The chain recombines TRBV5-1 with TRBJ2-2; 7 positions match TRBD2. CDR1 is SGHRS and CDR2 is YFSETQ in the germline V gene. This CDR3 is 15 amino acids long. The V segment lost 0 bases and the J segment 4 bases; nucleotides outside the gene matches: 3. CDR3 coding DNA: TGCGCCAGCAGCTTGGCGACGGGAGGCACCGGGGAGCTGTTTTTT. This translates into CASSLATGGTGELFF.

For this clonotype: It may be a read error: a sequence one base away is much more abundant. This rearrangement joins TRBV7-2 to TRBJ2-3, with D possibly being TRBD2 (6 bases). This CDR3 has 16 amino acids. Trimming shortened V by 5 bases and J by 2 bases, and 17 bases separated the two germline ends. Germline CDR1 SGHTA, CDR2 FQGNSA. The CDR3 protein is CASSPCSGRHTDTQYF. The CDR3 nucleotides are TGTGCCAGCAGCCCATGCAGCGGGCGCCACACAGATACGCAGTATTTT.

This clonotype was counted ten times or more. The chain recombines TRBV7-6 with TRBJ1-5; no clear D. V was cut by 1 base and J by 4 bases, with 5 bases left in between. CDR3 length: 13 residues. CDR1 is SGHVS, CDR2 FNYEAQ, per germline. The CDR3 nucleotides read TGTGCCAGCAGCTTAGAACAGAATCAGCCCCAGCATTTT. Protein: CASSLEQNQPQHF. The full variable domain, completed using reference TRBV7-6 and TRBJ1-5, is GAGVSQSPRYKVTKRGQDVALRCDPISGHVSLYWYRQALGQGPEFLTYFNYEAQQDKSGLPNDRFSAERPEGSISTLTIQRTEQRDSAMYRCASSLEQNQPQHFGDGTRLSIL.

This clonotype appeared many times. V is TRBV6-5 and J is TRBJ2-1; no reliable D call. The V and J ends lost 0 bases and 8 bases respectively, with 11 bases between them. CDR3 length: 14 residues. Per the germline V gene, CDR1 is MNHEY and CDR2 is SVGAGI. CDR3 DNA: TGTGCCAGCAGTTACTCGCGATATGGGTATGAGCAGTTCTTC. It translates to CASSYSRYGYEQFF.

This clonotype was seen ten or more times. The chain is built from TRBV29-1 and TRBJ2-7; 9 positions agree with TRBD1. With V trimmed by 6 bases and J by 2 bases, 14 bases remained unmatched. This CDR3 has 16 amino acids. Germline V gene lookup returns CDR1 SQVTM and CDR2 ANQGSEA. This CDR3 reads CSVPPADRGGPYEQYF. Written as DNA, the CDR3 is TGCAGCGTGCCCCCCGCCGACAGGGGGGGACCCTACGAGCAGTACTTC.

This clonotype appeared many times. V usage is TRBV2 and J usage is TRBJ1-2, with D hard to call. This CDR3 region has 12 residues. The V end lost 4 bases, the J end lost 7 bases, and 10 bases lay between the germline ends. The germline V gene has CDR1 SNHLY and CDR2 FYNNEI. As DNA, the CDR3 is TGTGCCAGCAGTGGTGGCGGTGGTGGCTACACCTTC. This sequence encodes CASSGGGGGYTF.

This clonotype has a count of ten or more. This chain links TRBV6-5 with TRBJ2-7; no definite D call. Trimming removed 3 bases at V and 3 bases at J, with 9 bases between. There are 13 residues in the CDR3. Germline V gives CDR1 MNHEY, CDR2 SVGAGI. This CDR3 is CASSYRSHYEQYF. The CDR3 DNA follows: TGTGCCAGCAGTTATAGATCTCACTACGAGCAGTACTTC.

This clonotype came up many times. V usage is TRBV12-3 or TRBV12-4 and J usage is TRBJ1-1; possible D gene TRBD1, 6 bases. The CDR3 runs 16 residues. V lost 3 bases, J lost 0 bases, and 14 bases lay in between. The DNA for the CDR3 is TGTGCCAGCAGTTTCCTGATGGGACAAATGAACACTGAAGCTTTCTTT. Protein sequence: CASSFLMGQMNTEAFF.

This clonotype was observed many times. One junction end disagrees with the germline gene, perhaps due to a read error. The genes are TRBV20-1 and TRBJ2-7; D remains ambiguous. CDR1 is DFQATT, CDR2 SNEGSKA, per germline (reference sequence). The CDR3 covers 13 residues. The CDR3 DNA reads TGCAGTGCTAGAGAGAGTGAAACCTACGACCAGTACTTC. It encodes CSARESETYDQYF.